The 32 T cell receptor beta chains given below trace back to one sample, sequenced in a study of blood T cell repertoires in COVID-19. Method: immunoSEQ multiplex PCR; TCRdb's copy keeps in-frame clones and lacks some. The table has 400,000 to 550,000 clones, 80% to 90% seen once. Sequenced: peripheral blood. All receptors come from a woman younger than 45 with acute or convalescent COVID-19.

This chain uses TRBV28 with TRBJ2-7; D perhaps matches TRBD2 (5 bases). The CDR3 is made up of 15 amino acids. Trimming shortened V by 8 bases and J by 1 base, and 18 bases separated the two germline ends. Germline V gene sequence: CDR1 MDHEN, CDR2 SYDVKM. The CDR3 loop reads CASQTPGLWSYEQYF. CDR3 DNA sequence: TGTGCCAGCCAAACTCCGGGGTTATGGTCCTACGAGCAGTACTTC. Looking up the rest from reference TRBV28 and TRBJ2-7 gives the full variable domain: DVKVTQSSRYLVKRTGEKVFLECVQDMDHENMFWYRQDPGLGLRLIYFSYDVKMKEKGDIPEGYSVSREKKERFSLILESASTNQTSMYLCASQTPGLWSYEQYFGPGTRLTVT.

V is TRBV4-1 and J is TRBJ2-7; 10 bases line up with TRBD1. V was clipped by 4 bases and J by 3 bases; unmatched bases: 6. Germline loops: CDR1 MGHRA, CDR2 YSYEKL. CDR3 length: 15 amino acids. The CDR3 bases are TGCGCCAGCAGCCCCCAGGACAGGGGGATCTACGAGCAGTACTTC. Protein: CASSPQDRGIYEQYF.

The CDR3 nucleotides read TGTGCCAGCAGACTAGCGGGGGGAGAGACCCAGTACTTC. The encoded protein is CASRLAGGETQYF. The V gene is TRBV19, the J gene TRBJ2-5; 13 bases fit TRBD2. This CDR3 region has 13 residues. V was pared by 9 bases and J by 4 bases, with 2 bases of the junction left unmatched. Germline values: CDR1 LNHDA, CDR2 SQIVND (reference sequence). Combining the CDR3 with reference TRBV19 and TRBJ2-5 gives the whole variable domain DGGITQSPKYLFRKEGQNVTLSCEQNLNHDAMYWYRQDPGQGLRLIYYSQIVNDFQKGDIAEGYSVSREKKESFPLTVTSAQKNPTAFYLCASRLAGGETQYFGPGTRLLVL.

The V call is TRBV18, the J call TRBJ1-1, with 9 bases identical to TRBD1. CDR3 length equals 15 residues. In germline, CDR1 is KGHSH, CDR2 LQKENI. V was pared by 0 bases and J by 6 bases, with 5 bases of the junction left unmatched. In DNA, the CDR3 is TGTGCCAGCTCACCACCACAGACAGGGGGGGCTGAAGCTTTCTTT. It yields the protein CASSPPQTGGAEAFF.

The chain uses TRBV6-5 and TRBJ2-7; D might be TRBD1 (6 bases). Trimming shortened V by 5 bases and J by 2 bases, and 13 bases separated the two germline ends. Per the germline V gene, CDR1 is MNHEY and CDR2 is SVGAGI. The CDR3 sequence is 14 residues long. CDR3 protein: CASSKQQGPYEQYF. In nucleotides, the CDR3 is TGTGCCAGCAGTAAACAACAGGGTCCCTACGAGCAGTACTTC.

The rearrangement links TRBV28 to TRBJ1-2; 8 bases fit TRBD1. There are 14 residues in the CDR3. Germline CDR1 reads MDHEN; CDR2 reads SYDVKM. The J segment lost 2 bases and the V segment lost 4 bases, leaving 3 bases of the junction unmatched. CDR3 sequence (DNA): TGTGCCAGCAGTTCCGGGACAGGCAACTATGGCTACACCTTC. Amino acids: CASSSGTGNYGYTF.

Only one count was recorded for this clone. CDR3 nucleotide sequence: TGTGCCAGCATGGTAGATCGGGCGAACACCGGGGAGCTGTTTTTT. Translating gives CASMVDRANTGELFF. This chain joins TRBV2 and TRBJ2-2, with unresolved D. The CDR3 covers 15 residues. Trimming removed 7 bases at V and 0 bases at J, with 12 bases between. Germline V lookup: CDR1 SNHLY, CDR2 FYNNEI.

The genes are TRBV5-1 and TRBJ1-4, with TRBD1 as a possible D gene (6 bases). The V end lost 1 base, the J end lost 7 bases, and 8 bases lay between the germline ends. Germline loops: CDR1 SGHRS, CDR2 YFSETQ. The CDR3 totals 13 residues. DNA for the CDR3: TGCGCCAGCAGCTTGTTAGGGGGTGAAAAACTGTTTTTT. This codes for CASSLLGGEKLFF.

This clone has only a few counts. CDR3 sequence (DNA): TGCGCCAGCAGCAAACAGGGGTGGAACACTGAAGCTTTCTTT. Its translation: CASSKQGWNTEAFF. The genes are TRBV5-1 and TRBJ1-1; 7 positions agree with TRBD1. Germline V gene data show CDR1 as SGHRS and CDR2 as YFSETQ. The CDR3 is 14 amino acids. With 4 bases clipped from V and 1 base from J, the junction kept 4 bases outside the gene matches.

The chain uses TRBV7-3 and TRBJ2-3; the D is unclear. This CDR3 comprises 14 residues. Germline lookup yields CDR1 SGHTA and CDR2 FQGTGA. V was shortened by 2 bases and J by 1 base, with 7 bases between the two germline ends. CDR3 protein: CASSLGLGTDTQYF. The CDR3, as DNA: TGTGCCAGCAGCTTAGGGCTCGGCACAGATACGCAGTATTTT. Combining the CDR3 with reference TRBV7-3 and TRBJ2-3 gives the whole variable domain GAGVSQTPSNKVTEKGKYVELRCDPISGHTALYWYRQSLGQGPEFLIYFQGTGAADDSGLPNDRFFAVRPEGSVSTLKIQRTERGDSAVYLCASSLGLGTDTQYFGPGTRLTVL.

The chain is built from TRBV29-1 and TRBJ1-2, with 9 bases aligning to TRBD1. J was trimmed by 2 bases and V by 8 bases; bases with no gene match: 3. The V gene's germline CDR1 is SQVTM and CDR2 ANQGSEA. There are 12 residues in the CDR3. The CDR3 DNA sequence: TGCAGCACGGACAGGGGAAACTATGGCTACACCTTC. Encoded protein: CSTDRGNYGYTF.

The chain couples TRBV19 to TRBJ2-1; 8 bases are a match to TRBD2. V shed 7 bases and J 2 bases; nucleotides not matched to a gene: 4. From germline, CDR1 is LNHDA and CDR2 SQIVND (reference sequence). The CDR3 has 14 residues. In DNA, the CDR3 is TGTGCCAGTAACGCGGGGGGCGCCTACAATGAGCAGTTCTTC. It codes for CASNAGGAYNEQFF.

The chain joins TRBV9 to TRBJ1-6, with D unresolved. V was clipped by 1 base and J by 7 bases, with 12 bases between them. The CDR3 is made up of 15 amino acids. CDR1 and CDR2 from the germline V gene are SGDLS and YYNGEE. This CDR3 is CASSVRGIGNSPLHF. The CDR3 DNA reads TGTGCCAGCAGCGTACGAGGGATTGGGAATTCACCCCTCCACTTT.

This sequence joins TRBV10-1 and TRBJ1-1; TRBD1 aligns across 8 bases. Per germline, CDR1 WNHNN and CDR2 SYGVQD (reference sequence). Trimming cost V 6 bases and J 1 base; bases outside gene matches: 4. This CDR3 is built from 14 residues. In DNA, the CDR3 is TGCGCCAGCAGGAGCGACAGGGGGAACACTGAAGCTTTCTTT. Amino acids: CASRSDRGNTEAFF.

The chain joins TRBV9 to TRBJ2-3; TRBD2 matches at 11 bases. V shed 4 bases, J shed 4 bases, and the junction held 5 bases outside the gene matches. The germline V gene encodes CDR1 SGDLS and CDR2 YYNGEE. This CDR3 spans 15 amino acids. CDR3 bases: TGTGCCAGCAGCCCTAGCGGGGGGCAGCCAGATACGCAGTATTTT. Translated, it gives CASSPSGGQPDTQYF.

The chain joins TRBV30 to TRBJ1-4, with TRBD1 matching over 7 bases. CDR3 size: 14 residues. The germline V gene encodes CDR1 GTSNPN and CDR2 SVGIG (reference sequence). V lost 2 bases and J lost 7; bases outside the gene matches: 7. The CDR3: CAWSPTGRSEKLFF. CDR3 bases: TGTGCCTGGAGTCCGACAGGGCGGAGTGAAAAACTGTTTTTT.

V is TRBV28 and J is TRBJ1-5; 9 bases are a match to TRBD1. Germline CDR1 MDHEN, CDR2 SYDVKM. After removal of 8 bases from V and 4 bases from J, the junction contained 9 bases not matched to a gene. The CDR3 is 15 residues long. The CDR3 reads CASLRDRATNQPQHF. The CDR3 DNA reads TGTGCCAGCCTCCGGGACAGGGCCACTAATCAGCCCCAGCATTTT. The full variable domain, in which reference TRBV28 and TRBJ1-5 provide the parts outside the CDR3, is DVKVTQSSRYLVKRTGEKVFLECVQDMDHENMFWYRQDPGLGLRLIYFSYDVKMKEKGDIPEGYSVSREKKERFSLILESASTNQTSMYLCASLRDRATNQPQHFGDGTRLSIL.

The chain employs TRBV12-3 or TRBV12-4 and TRBJ1-1, with a weak D call TRBD1 (6 bases). V was clipped by 5 bases and J by 11 bases, with 15 bases between them. The CDR3 extends over 12 amino acids. CDR3 sequence reads: CASSPGQFRAFF. The CDR3 nucleotides read TGTGCCAGCAGTCCAGGACAGTTTAGGGCTTTCTTT.

The chain has TRBV7-9 and TRBJ2-3; weak D call: TRBD2 (6 bases). The V gene lost 5 bases and the J gene lost 0 bases, with 15 bases spanning the gap. Germline CDR1 is SEHNR and CDR2 is FQNEAQ (reference sequence). The CDR3 has 16 amino acids. Here the CDR3 reads CASSPKAGTSTDTQYF. CDR3 bases: TGTGCCAGCAGCCCCAAGGCGGGGACTAGCACAGATACGCAGTATTTT.

The chain has TRBV19 and TRBJ1-1; unclear D gene. This CDR3 has 13 residues. The V gene lost 0 bases and the J gene lost 4 bases, with 6 bases spanning the gap. CDR1 is LNHDA, CDR2 SQIVND, per germline (reference sequence). The CDR3, as DNA: TGTGCCAGTAGTATAGATCTGAGCACTGAAGCTTTCTTT. Amino acids: CASSIDLSTEAFF.

In regard to this clone: The same CDR3 also results from other DNA sequences found in this sample. The gene calls are TRBV7-3 and TRBJ2-7; TRBD1 matches at 9 bases. CDR1 is SGHTA, CDR2 FQGTGA, per germline. With V trimmed by 5 bases and J by 2 bases, 7 bases remained unmatched. This CDR3 comprises 15 residues. CDR3 sequence (DNA): TGTGCCAGCAGCCTACGAGGGACAGGGCCCTACGAGCAGTACTTC. Its translation: CASSLRGTGPYEQYF. Filled out from reference TRBV7-3 and TRBJ2-7, the complete variable domain reads GAGVSQTPSNKVTEKGKYVELRCDPISGHTALYWYRQSLGQGPEFLIYFQGTGAADDSGLPNDRFFAVRPEGSVSTLKIQRTERGDSAVYLCASSLRGTGPYEQYFGPGTRLTVT.

The chain has TRBV21-1 and TRBJ1-1; the table's D gene call, TRBD1, was not cross checked with the DNA. TRBV21-1 is termed a pseudogene. The CDR3 runs 16 residues. CDR3 protein: CASSKARDRVWTEAFF. In DNA, the CDR3 is TGTGCCAGCAGCAAGGCCCGGGACAGGGTTTGGACTGAAGCTTTCTTT.

The genes are TRBV27 and TRBJ1-5; 9 bases map to TRBD1. The CDR3 totals 18 residues. Germline CDR1 and CDR2: MNHEY and SMNVEV (reference sequence). J was trimmed by 1 base and V by 1 base; bases with no gene match: 8. For the CDR3, the DNA is TGTGCCAGCAGTTTATTTCCCCCCGGACAGGGGAGCAATCAGCCCCAGCATTTT. The encoded protein is CASSLFPPGQGSNQPQHF.

In nucleotides, the CDR3 is TGTGCCAGCAGTTACATAGGGGTAGCTTTCTTT. This encodes CASSYIGVAFF. This sequence joins TRBV6-6 and TRBJ1-1; D perhaps matches TRBD1 (5 bases). With 2 bases removed from V and 10 bases from J, the gap between germline ends came to 8 bases. This CDR3 contains 11 residues. CDR1 is MNHNY and CDR2 is SVGAGI in the germline V gene (reference sequence).

The rearrangement joins TRBV9 to TRBJ2-2; TRBD2 aligns across 7 bases. The CDR3 extends over 16 amino acids. The V gene end was trimmed by 3 bases and the J gene end by 0 bases; junction bases not matched to a gene: 5. CDR1 and CDR2 from the germline V gene are SGDLS and YYNGEE. The CDR3, as DNA: TGTGCCAGCAGCGCAGCTAGCGGAACGAACACCGGGGAGCTGTTTTTT. Its translation is CASSAASGTNTGELFF.

V gene TRBV13 combines with J gene TRBJ2-7, with 8 bases aligning to TRBD1. This CDR3 has 14 residues. The trim removed 4 bases at V and 2 bases at J, leaving 4 bases unmatched. Germline values: CDR1 PRHDT, CDR2 FYEKMQ (reference sequence). The CDR3 is CASSSRTGTYEQYF. Written as DNA, the CDR3 is TGTGCCAGCAGCTCGCGGACAGGGACCTACGAGCAGTACTTC.

The chain combines TRBV7-2 with TRBJ1-5; no firm D call. This CDR3 spans 15 amino acids. Germline V gene data show CDR1 as SGHTA and CDR2 as FQGNSA. V was trimmed by 1 base and J by 5 bases, leaving 12 bases between them. The CDR3 DNA sequence: TGTGCCAGCAGCTTAGATCGTGAGGAGCATCAGCCCCAGCATTTT. This encodes CASSLDREEHQPQHF.

Comments on this clone: The same CDR3 is also encoded by other DNA sequences in this sample. The chain has TRBV29-1 and TRBJ1-2; TRBD1 matches 7 bases. CDR1 and CDR2 (germline): SQVTM, ANQGSEA. V trimming: 3 bases; J trimming: 4 bases; junction bases outside the gene matches: 2. The CDR3 loop spans 12 amino acids. The CDR3 nucleotides are TGCAGCGTTGAGGCAGGGGGCTATGGCTACACCTTC. Its translation: CSVEAGGYGYTF.

The chain joins TRBV28 to TRBJ1-1, with TRBD1 matching 8 bases. The junction had 9 bases not matched to a gene; V was cut back by 5 bases and J by 1 base. Germline V gives CDR1 MDHEN, CDR2 SYDVKM. The CDR3 has 16 amino acids. This CDR3 reads CASSLTGEGGNTEAFF. The CDR3 nucleotides read TGTGCCAGCAGTCTGACAGGGGAGGGGGGGAACACTGAAGCTTTCTTT.

V and J are TRBV20-1 and TRBJ1-1; a weak D match, TRBD1 (5 bases). Germline V gives CDR1 DFQATT, CDR2 SNEGSKA (reference sequence). The CDR3 spans 10 residues. V lost 4 bases and J 12 bases, leaving 12 bases between the germline ends. The CDR3 loop reads CSATGLFTFF. CDR3 DNA: TGCAGTGCTACGGGACTTTTTACTTTCTTT.

This clone was counted between two and nine times. The V gene is TRBV27, the J gene TRBJ1-6; D gene unclear. V was trimmed by 3 bases and J by 4 bases, leaving 4 bases between them. Germline CDR1 is MNHEY and CDR2 is SMNVEV (reference sequence). This CDR3 contains 13 residues. The CDR3 region has the DNA TGTGCCAGCAGTTTCTCGTATAATTCACCCCTCCACTTT. This gives the protein CASSFSYNSPLHF.

The chain joins TRBV29-1 to TRBJ1-2; D perhaps matches TRBD1 (6 bases). V was pared by 3 bases and J by 8 bases, with 16 bases between. CDR1 is SQVTM and CDR2 is ANQGSEA in the germline V gene. The CDR3 consists of 13 residues. CDR3 nucleotide sequence: TGCAGCGTTGACGACCACAGGGAGTCGGGCTACACCTTC. Translating it yields CSVDDHRESGYTF. The entire variable domain, with the rest obtained from reference TRBV29-1 and TRBJ1-2, is as follows: SAVISQKPSRDICQRGTSLTIQCQVDSQVTMMFWYRQQPGQSLTLIATANQGSEATYESGFVIDKFPISRPNLTFSTLTVSNMSPEDSSIYLCSVDDHRESGYTFGSGTRLTVV.